These 26 T cell receptor beta chains came from one sample sequenced in a study of vaccination effects on CD4 cells after COVID-19. Viral peptide pool expansion of antigen-specific CD4+ T cells preceded sequencing in the ViraFEST assay. Isolating CD4+ T cells followed approximately 9 days of culture. These receptors' targets are unknown. Data came from immunoSEQ multiplex PCR; TCRdb stores just in-frame clones and leaves some out. This table holds some 79,000 clones, around 76% found once. The sample in question was CD4+ T cells from PBMCs cultured with HCoV-229E spike peptides, obtained before COVID-19 vaccination. These receptors were taken from a human donor who received a COVID-19 vaccine.

The chain combines TRBV12-5 with TRBJ2-3, with 7 nucleotides matching TRBD1. Unmatched junction bases numbered 5, after V lost 6 bases and J lost 2 bases. This CDR3 has 14 amino acids. Germline-derived CDR1 and CDR2 are LGHNT and FRNRAP. The CDR3 reads CASGPGTATDTQYF. CDR3 nucleotides: TGTGCTAGTGGGCCCGGGACAGCCACAGATACGCAGTATTTT.

The V call is TRBV4-3, the J call TRBJ2-3; the D is unclear. Germline values: CDR1 LGHNA, CDR2 YSLEER. This CDR3 has 17 amino acids. V lost 1 base and J 0 bases, leaving 14 bases between the germline ends. In nucleotides, the CDR3 is TGCGCCAGCAGCCAAGGGGATGGGTTCTCTAGCACAGATACGCAGTATTTT. This encodes CASSQGDGFSSTDTQYF.

V and J are TRBV4-1 and TRBJ1-5; perhaps TRBD1 as D (5 bases). The CDR3 has 16 residues. V shed 0 bases and J shed 3 bases, with 12 bases lying between them. Germline V CDR1 and CDR2: MGHRA, YSYEKL. CDR3 sequence reads: CASSQDGHLPNQPQHF. CDR3 DNA sequence: TGCGCCAGCAGCCAAGATGGACACCTCCCCAATCAGCCCCAGCATTTT.

The rearrangement joins TRBV7-8 to TRBJ1-6; D might be TRBD1 (6 bases). CDR1 SGHVS and CDR2 FQNEAQ come from the germline V gene. V was trimmed by 5 bases and J by 10 bases, leaving 15 bases between them. The CDR3 is made up of 14 amino acids. The CDR3 here is CASSPSGGASPLHF. CDR3 bases: TGTGCCAGCAGCCCATCGGGGGGCGCGTCACCCCTCCACTTT.

This sequence joins TRBV30 and TRBJ2-6; D ambiguous. This CDR3 spans 21 amino acids. Trimming cost V 2 bases and J 4 bases, with 30 bases left between them. Germline loops: CDR1 GTSNPN, CDR2 SVGIG (reference sequence). CDR3 region: CAWSKKKLSLPQSLGANVLTF. DNA of the CDR3: TGTGCCTGGAGTAAGAAAAAACTCAGCCTGCCCCAGTCTCTGGGGGCCAACGTCCTGACTTTC.

V is TRBV19 and J is TRBJ1-2; a weak D match, TRBD1 (5 bases). The V and J ends lost 7 bases and 2 bases respectively, with 11 bases between them. Germline values: CDR1 LNHDA, CDR2 SQIVND (reference sequence). This CDR3 spans 13 amino acids. CDR3: CASMGTRNYGYTF. DNA of the CDR3: TGTGCCAGTATGGGGACCAGAAACTATGGCTACACCTTC.

This rearrangement joins TRBV7-8 to TRBJ2-3, with 12 bases aligning to TRBD2. CDR3 length: 18 amino acids. Germline CDR1 is SGHVS and CDR2 is FQNEAQ. V shed 5 bases, J shed 5 bases, and the junction held 14 bases outside the gene matches. The CDR3 protein is CASSALPILAGGLDTQYF. The CDR3, as DNA: TGTGCCAGCAGCGCCCTCCCCATTCTAGCGGGGGGGCTAGATACGCAGTATTTT.

This chain connects TRBV5-5 to TRBJ2-7; D is ambiguous. Germline V lookup: CDR1 SGHKS, CDR2 YYEKEE (reference sequence). This CDR3 contains 14 residues. Trimming left V 1 base short and J 0 bases short, with 8 bases between. In nucleotides, the CDR3 is TGTGCCAGCAGCTTGAGAGGACCCTCCTACGAGCAGTACGTC. It translates to CASSLRGPSYEQYV.

This clone was counted a single time. The CDR3 DNA reads as TGTGCCAGCAGAACACTAGCGGGGGGGAGCAATGAGCAGTTCTTC. Protein product: CASRTLAGGSNEQFF. This chain joins TRBV6-4 and TRBJ2-1; 13 bases fit TRBD2. Germline V lookup: CDR1 MRHNA, CDR2 SNTAGT. The trim removed 6 bases at V and 6 bases at J, leaving 5 bases unmatched. The CDR3 has 15 residues.

This clone was counted a few times. The chain is built from TRBV9 and TRBJ1-6; the D gene is possibly TRBD1 (5 bases). V was clipped by 3 bases and J by 13 bases, with 17 bases between them. Per the germline V gene, CDR1 is SGDLS and CDR2 is YYNGEE. The CDR3 is 14 residues long. CDR3 nucleotide sequence: TGTGCCAGCAGCGCCTGGGGACGGAGAAAGCCCCTCCACTTT. This codes for CASSAWGRRKPLHF.

This clone was picked up a small number of times. V gene TRBV19 combines with J gene TRBJ1-5, with D perhaps matching TRBD1 (6 bases). The CDR3 sequence is 16 residues long. Trimming removed 9 bases at V and 5 bases at J, with 23 bases between. Germline CDR1 reads LNHDA; CDR2 reads SQIVND (reference sequence). CDR3 nucleotide sequence: TGTGCCAGCAGCCGTTCGGAAGGGACAAATTATCAGCCCCAGCATTTT. Amino acid sequence: CASSRSEGTNYQPQHF.

The gene calls are TRBV7-3 and TRBJ1-1; 7 bases align to TRBD1. The length of the CDR3 is 16 residues. With V trimmed by 5 bases and J by 6 bases, 15 bases remained unmatched. Germline loops: CDR1 SGHTA, CDR2 FQGTGA. For the CDR3, the DNA is TGTGCCAGCAGCCCGACGACAGGGAGCGGTTTCGCTGAAGCTTTCTTT. It translates to CASSPTTGSGFAEAFF.

This chain uses TRBV20-1 with TRBJ2-3; 7 bases line up with TRBD1. The germline CDR1 and CDR2 sequences are DFQATT and SNEGSKA (reference sequence). With 4 bases clipped from V and 2 bases from J, the junction kept 6 bases outside the gene matches. The CDR3 covers 14 residues. CDR3 sequence: CSAIDDRVTDTQYF. As DNA, the CDR3 is TGCAGTGCTATTGATGACAGGGTCACAGATACGCAGTATTTT.

This clone has only one observation. This chain joins TRBV6-5 and TRBJ1-2, with D tentatively TRBD1 (6 bases). CDR1 is MNHEY and CDR2 is SVGAGI in the germline V gene. V gave up 8 bases and J gave up 4 bases, with 17 bases separating them. The CDR3 sequence is 14 residues long. The CDR3 loop reads CASRMGQGTYGYTF. The CDR3 DNA reads as TGTGCCAGCCGCATGGGCCAGGGGACCTATGGCTACACCTTC.

The CDR3 spells CASFHYEQYV. The CDR3 coding sequence is TGCGCCAGCTTTCATTACGAGCAGTACGTC. The rearrangement links TRBV23-1 to TRBJ2-7; D gene uncertain. TRBV23-1 is treated as an ORF (open reading frame) with a function not yet certain. Trimming pared 8 bases from V and 4 bases from J, leaving 6 bases between. This CDR3 is built from 10 residues.

The J gene is TRBJ1-2, the V gene TRBV19; D ambiguous. Trimming pared 4 bases from V and 2 bases from J, leaving 11 bases between. The CDR3 contains 14 residues. Germline lookup yields CDR1 LNHDA and CDR2 SQIVND (reference sequence). CDR3 sequence reads: CASSTGQPNYGYTF. The CDR3 coding sequence is TGTGCCAGTAGTACTGGGCAGCCGAACTATGGCTACACCTTC.

A few counts support this clone. The V gene is TRBV7-9, the J gene TRBJ2-5; maybe TRBD2 (6 bases). Trimming cost V 2 bases and J 4 bases, with 20 bases left between them. This CDR3 has 17 residues. Germline V gene data show CDR1 as SEHNR and CDR2 as FQNEAQ (reference sequence). CDR3 DNA: TGTGCCAGCAGCTTACGTGTTTTATTAGCGGAAGGAGAGACCCAGTACTTC. Its translation is CASSLRVLLAEGETQYF.

This clone was counted a single time. The V call is TRBV5-8, the J call TRBJ1-5, with TRBD1 as a possible D gene (5 bases). V lost 3 bases and J 1 base, leaving 14 bases between the germline ends. CDR3 length: 16 amino acids. Germline V gene data show CDR1 as SGHTS and CDR2 as YDEGEE. CDR3 protein: CASSSQVGESNQPQHF. Here the CDR3 DNA reads TGTGCCAGCAGCTCACAGGTGGGGGAAAGCAATCAGCCCCAGCATTTT.

The V call is TRBV3-1 (or the pseudogene TRBV3-2), the J call TRBJ2-3; D is uncertain. The CDR3 contains 14 residues. V was cut by 3 bases and J by 1 base, with 8 bases left in between. Germline CDR1 LGHDT, CDR2 YNNKEL (reference sequence). The CDR3 sequence is CASSHRGGTDTQYF. The CDR3 bases are TGTGCCAGCAGCCACCGCGGCGGCACAGATACGCAGTATTTT.

The rearrangement uses TRBV27 and TRBJ1-5; D is unclear. The CDR3 contains 16 residues. V was shortened by 6 bases and J by 0 bases, with 15 bases between the two germline ends. CDR1 MNHEY and CDR2 SMNVEV come from the germline V gene (reference sequence). The CDR3 is CASRGKGPRSNQPQHF. The CDR3 DNA reads as TGTGCCAGCAGGGGTAAAGGGCCCCGTAGCAATCAGCCCCAGCATTTT.

The chain uses TRBV2 and TRBJ2-7; 11 bases map to TRBD1. Unmatched junction bases numbered 5, after V lost 11 bases and J lost 5 bases. This CDR3 is built from 12 residues. Germline V gene sequence: CDR1 SNHLY, CDR2 FYNNEI. CDR3 amino acids: CAGGQGVDEQYV. The CDR3 DNA is TGTGCCGGGGGACAGGGGGTCGACGAGCAGTACGTC.

The genes are TRBV7-9 and TRBJ2-3; TRBD2 aligns across 12 bases. Germline loops: CDR1 SEHNR, CDR2 FQNEAQ (reference sequence). J was trimmed by 5 bases and V by 5 bases; bases with no gene match: 2. This CDR3 is built from 14 residues. The CDR3 is CASSRLAGEDTQYF. For the CDR3, the DNA is TGTGCCAGCAGCCGACTAGCGGGGGAAGATACGCAGTATTTT.

J is TRBJ2-5 and V is TRBV3-1 (or the pseudogene TRBV3-2); no clear D. V lost 4 bases, J lost 4 bases, and 10 bases lay in between. Per the germline V gene, CDR1 is LGHDT and CDR2 is YNNKEL (reference sequence). The CDR3 is 13 residues long. The CDR3 protein is CASSRRGGETQYF. DNA of the CDR3: TGTGCCAGCAGCCGCCGTGGTGGAGAGACCCAGTACTTC.

This clone was seen only once. The rearrangement uses TRBV7-7 and TRBJ1-3; D is ambiguous. V was shortened by 2 bases and J by 3 bases, with 8 bases between the two germline ends. The CDR3 has 14 residues. Germline CDR1 is SSHAT and CDR2 is FNYEAQ (reference sequence). CDR3 DNA: TGTGCCAGCAGCTTAACCTACGGTGGAAACACCATATATTTT. Translating gives CASSLTYGGNTIYF. Looking up the rest from reference TRBV7-7 and TRBJ1-3 gives the full variable domain: GAGVSQSPRYKVTKRGQDVTLRCDPISSHATLYWYQQALGQGPEFLTYFNYEAQPDKSGLPSDRFSAERPEGSISTLTIQRTEQRDSAMYRCASSLTYGGNTIYFGEGSWLTVV.

This clone was recorded once. The rearrangement links TRBV6-6 to TRBJ1-4, with D possibly being TRBD1 (6 bases). The CDR3 is 17 residues long. The germline CDR1 and CDR2 sequences are MNHNY and SVGAGI (reference sequence). Trimming stripped 5 bases from V and 10 bases from J, with 26 bases between. This chain's CDR3 is CASSRFRGAGGVGKLFF. The CDR3 DNA reads TGTGCCAGCAGTCGATTTCGGGGGGCTGGTGGAGTCGGAAAACTGTTTTTT.

This chain joins TRBV5-4 and TRBJ2-3, with D unresolved. This CDR3 contains 14 residues. Trimming removed 1 base from V and 4 bases from J, with 10 bases in between. Germline loops: CDR1 SGHNT, CDR2 YYREEE (reference sequence). The CDR3 DNA sequence: TGTGCCAGCAGCTTGACTGGAGCCGCAGATACGCAGTATTTT. Its translation is CASSLTGAADTQYF.